This T cell receptor (beta chain) was captured in a study of CD8 T cells in Susac syndrome. Study details: Of the sequenced Susac syndrome patients, more than five had active disease and fewer than 10 were in remission. At blood draw, Susac syndrome patients were therapy-naive, on corticosteroids, or on intravenous immunoglobulin alone.

Roughly 0.45 to 1 ug RNA was reverse transcribed with random hexamers. An immunoSEQ multiplex PCR amplified TCR beta CDR3 over 54 Vbeta and 13 Jbeta. One entry per CDR3 protein, called by TCRdb with MiXCR from the immunoSEQ multiplex PCR reads. Of some 200,000 distinct CDR3 sequences listed, roughly nine tenths were seen once; the top ten hold around 0.085%. The patients with Susac syndrome were individuals who fulfilled the recently defined diagnostic criteria for disease that was either definite or probable. This CDR3 has 15 residues. Germline assignment: CDR1 MGHDK and CDR2 SYGVNS. Trimming stripped 8 bases from V and 0 bases from J, with 17 bases between.

Material: CD4+ T cells from PBMCs. This receptor was taken from a human donor with Susac syndrome. V and J are TRBV25-1 and TRBJ2-7, with D possibly being TRBD1 or TRBD2 (5 bases each). The CDR3 loop is CASAPRDRSSYEQYF. The CDR3, as DNA: TGTGCCAGCGCACCCAGGGACCGAAGCTCCTACGAGCAGTACTTC.